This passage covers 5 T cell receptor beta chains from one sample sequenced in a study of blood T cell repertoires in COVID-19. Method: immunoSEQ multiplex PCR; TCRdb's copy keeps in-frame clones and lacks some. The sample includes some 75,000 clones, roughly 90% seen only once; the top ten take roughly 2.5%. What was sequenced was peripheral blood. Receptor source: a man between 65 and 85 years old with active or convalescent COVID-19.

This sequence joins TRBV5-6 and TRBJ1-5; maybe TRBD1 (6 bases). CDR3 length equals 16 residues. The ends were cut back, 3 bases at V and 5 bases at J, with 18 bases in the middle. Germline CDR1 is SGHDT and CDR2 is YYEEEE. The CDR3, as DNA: TGTGCCAGCAGCTATACCTCAGGGGCTCCATATCAGCCCCAGCATTTT. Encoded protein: CASSYTSGAPYQPQHF.

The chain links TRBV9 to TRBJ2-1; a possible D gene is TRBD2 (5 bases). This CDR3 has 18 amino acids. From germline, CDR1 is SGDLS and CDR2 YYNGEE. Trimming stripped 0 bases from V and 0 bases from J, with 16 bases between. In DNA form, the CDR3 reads TGTGCCAGCAGCGTAGAGGTAGGACTGCCAAGCTCCTACAATGAGCAGTTCTTC. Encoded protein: CASSVEVGLPSSYNEQFF.

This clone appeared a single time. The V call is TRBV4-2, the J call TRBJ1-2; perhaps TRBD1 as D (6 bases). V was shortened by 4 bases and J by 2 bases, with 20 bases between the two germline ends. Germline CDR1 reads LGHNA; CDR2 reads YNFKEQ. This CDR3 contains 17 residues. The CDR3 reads CASSLPGRAGGNYGYTF. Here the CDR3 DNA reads TGTGCCAGCAGCCTCCCGGGCCGTGCTGGGGGCAACTATGGCTACACCTTC.

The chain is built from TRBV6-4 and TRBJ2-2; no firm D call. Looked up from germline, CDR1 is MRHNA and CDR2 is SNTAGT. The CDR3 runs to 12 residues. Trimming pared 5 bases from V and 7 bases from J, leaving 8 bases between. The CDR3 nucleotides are TGTGCCAGCAGTCATCTCGGCGGGGAGCTGTTTTTT. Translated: CASSHLGGELFF.

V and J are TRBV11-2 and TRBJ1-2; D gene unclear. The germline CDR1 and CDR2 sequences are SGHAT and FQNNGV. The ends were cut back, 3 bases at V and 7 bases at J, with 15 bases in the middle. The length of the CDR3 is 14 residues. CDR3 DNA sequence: TGTGCCAGCAGCTTGAGGTCGGGCGGAGGTGGCTACACCTTC. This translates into CASSLRSGGGGYTF.